The 2 T cell receptor beta chains given below trace back to one sample, sequenced in a study of CD8+ T cells in alopecia areata. Extracted RNA was reverse transcribed, and the resulting cDNA served as sequencing template. TCRdb keeps only in-frame clones here, not all; method: immunoSEQ multiplex PCR. The table lists over 30,000 clones, about three quarters of them singletons. Sequenced material: NKG2D-low CD8+ T cells sorted from blood. These receptors originate from a human donor with alopecia areata.

The rearrangement uses TRBV7-8 and TRBJ2-3, with TRBD2 as a possible D gene (7 bases). The CDR3 runs to 18 residues. Germline loops: CDR1 SGHVS, CDR2 FQNEAQ. The V end was cut by 7 bases, the J end by 1 base, with 24 bases between. The CDR3 DNA sequence: TGTGCCAGCACCCTCCAGGGAGGGACACCCAGGGGCACAGATACGCAGTATTTT. Protein sequence: CASTLQGGTPRGTDTQYF. The full variable domain, completed using reference TRBV7-8 and TRBJ2-3, is GAGVSQSPRYKVAKRGQDVALRCDPISGHVSLFWYQQALGQGPEFLTYFQNEAQLDKSGLPSDRFFAERPEGSVSTLKIQRTQQEDSAVYLCASTLQGGTPRGTDTQYFGPGTRLTVL.

The chain couples TRBV30 to TRBJ1-4, with 10 bases lining up with TRBD1. The germline V gene has CDR1 GTSNPN and CDR2 SVGIG (reference sequence). J was trimmed by 3 bases and V by 2 bases; bases with no gene match: 6. The CDR3 sequence is 16 residues long. The CDR3 loop reads CAWSPTGQGANEKLFF. CDR3 DNA: TGTGCCTGGAGTCCAACAGGACAGGGGGCTAATGAAAAACTGTTTTTT.